This T cell receptor beta chain came from a study of blood T cells in healthy people across ages. Study-level findings and limits: The study found TCR beta diversity correlated strongly with naive T cell percentage.

The authors extracted at least 6 micrograms of total RNA per sample. In its sample, this clonotype was seen a few times. Its target is unknown. A read error may produce the germline difference seen at one junction end. With a J-beta primer mix and a sample-barcoded 5' primer, a second PCR ran about 7 to 12 cycles. Via MiXCR, TCRdb re-called the 5' RACE reads, giving one row per CDR3 protein. The sample contains 1.4 million to 1.5 million distinct CDR3 sequences, 42% of which appear only once. This CDR3 region has 14 residues. CDR1 is DFQATT, CDR2 SNEGSKA, per germline (reference sequence). The specimen was blood. The chain employs TRBV20-1 and TRBJ2-5; D is perhaps TRBD2 (5 bases). The TCR was taken from a woman aged 18-29 years in good health. This CDR3 reads CSAREGMYQETQYF. As DNA, the CDR3 is TGCAGTGCGAGAGAGGGAATGTACCAAGAGACCCAGTACTTC.